Sequencing of this T cell receptor beta chain was carried out in a study of blood T cell repertoires in COVID-19 (dated by TCRdb to 2018 to 2020). For the wider study: Samples covering the acute and convalescent phases of COVID-19 were provided by collaborators in the United States, Italy and Spain. Samples came from the ongoing ImmuneRACE study (first 160 participants) plus 1,254 subjects from 6 global collaborators. Where available, HLA class I and class II types were taken from metadata supplied by the sample provider and were not determined by assay-based typing. The material from the prospective study consisted of cDNA or gDNA derived from T cells, B-cell-depleted T cells, or PBMCs. Sample metadata almost always included a de-identified subject ID, COVID-19 status, age in years and sex. The repertoires were released in a freely available public database intended as a resource for research on the immune response to SARS-CoV-2. Subjects who had been exposed to COVID-19, were actively infected with it, or had recovered from it provided the deeply sampled blood TCRbeta repertoires that made up the dataset.

TCRbeta CDR3 regions were amplified from genomic DNA using the immunoSEQ Assay, a bias-controlled multiplex PCR. From the authors' description of their analysis: Nucleated cell counts per sample were estimated from amplification of reference gene primers within the assay. To quantify the absolute abundance of each unique TCRbeta CDR3 rearrangement, sequence reads were collapsed and filtered. For each sample, productive Simpson clonality was calculated as the square root of Simpson's diversity index over productive rearrangements. Entries here come from immuneACCESS through TCRdb and include only in-frame sequences with V and J called. Some clones fail to appear in such tables; in the studies checked, an unresolved V gene covers under half of the shortfall, and the cause of the remainder is unknown. That table gives V, J and clone size, and the DNA gave D and trimming. This sample lists about 410,000 clones; roughly 88% were detected once. Under 1.5% of the sample is held by the ten biggest clonotypes.

General conclusions and limits of the study: How much clinical and demographic metadata was included differed by source and by participant, and the metadata was provided uncurated.

As for this clone: Its antigen remains unidentified. No clone much larger than this one lies a single base away; base qualities are absent.

Each collaborating institution followed its own protocols to collect whole blood in K2EDTA tubes. For TCRbeta analysis, collaborators shipped samples as frozen whole blood, isolated PBMCs, or DNA extracted from either of those sample types. Trimming removed 1 base from V and 8 bases from J; the gene matches leave 11 bases unexplained. The CDR3 numbers 17 residues from cysteine through phenylalanine. Of all the DNA, just the CDR3 is kept, 51 bases in frame from base 1. As encoded in the germline V gene, CDR1 is MNHNS while CDR2 is SASEGT. The clonotype originates from a woman in her 30s with active or convalescent COVID-19. Sample: peripheral blood. The chain joins TRBV6-1 to TRBJ1-1; TRBD1 fits 12 bases in the junction. The nucleotides read TGTGCCAGCAGTGAAGTAGGGGACAGGGGGCTGTCTTCGGAAGCTTTCTTT. This is translated as CASSEVGDRGLSSEAFF.